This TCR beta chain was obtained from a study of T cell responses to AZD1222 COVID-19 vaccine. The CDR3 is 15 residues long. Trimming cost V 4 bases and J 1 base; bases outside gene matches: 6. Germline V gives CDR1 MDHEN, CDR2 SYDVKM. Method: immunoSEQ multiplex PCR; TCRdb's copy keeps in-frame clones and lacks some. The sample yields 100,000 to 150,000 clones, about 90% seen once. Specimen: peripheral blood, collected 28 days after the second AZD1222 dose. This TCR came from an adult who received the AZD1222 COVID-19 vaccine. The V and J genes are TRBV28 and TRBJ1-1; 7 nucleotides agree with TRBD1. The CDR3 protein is CASSSPGTANTEAFF. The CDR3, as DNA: TGTGCCAGCAGTTCCCCCGGGACAGCGAACACTGAAGCTTTCTTT. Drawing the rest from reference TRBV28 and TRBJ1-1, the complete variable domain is DVKVTQSSRYLVKRTGEKVFLECVQDMDHENMFWYRQDPGLGLRLIYFSYDVKMKEKGDIPEGYSVSREKKERFSLILESASTNQTSMYLCASSSPGTANTEAFFGQGTRLTVV.